The present T cell receptor (beta chain) was sequenced within a study of blood T cell repertoires in COVID-19. Across the study: Specimens from acute and convalescent COVID-19 originated in the United States, Italy and Spain. PBMCs, B-cell-depleted T cells, or T cells were the source of the cDNA or gDNA that made up the material.

As originally analysed: Using reference gene primer amplification, nucleated cell counts were estimated. The data were produced by immunoSEQ multiplex PCR, yet TCRdb's version contains in-frame clones alone and is incomplete. V, J and clone size are those of that table, while D and trimming were read from the DNA. The sample has about 170,000 clones; around 83% are singletons. The germline gives CDR1 LGHDT, CDR2 YNNKEL (reference sequence). V shed 4 bases and J shed 1 base, with 11 bases lying between them. This CDR3 is 14 amino acids long. The genes are TRBV3-1 (or the pseudogene TRBV3-2) and TRBJ2-7; D remains ambiguous. The TCR was taken from an older woman who had recovered from COVID-19. The sample comprised peripheral blood. The CDR3 sequence is CASSPPWQSYEQYF. CDR3 sequence (DNA): TGTGCCAGCAGCCCCCCTTGGCAATCCTACGAGCAGTACTTC.